The source of this T cell receptor (beta chain) is a study of blood T cells in healthy people across ages. The authors ran a second PCR of about 7 to 12 cycles using a sample-barcoded 5' primer and a J-beta primer mix. A single record per CDR3 protein comes from TCRdb applying MiXCR to the 5' RACE reads. The table has 1.2 million to 1.5 million distinct CDR3 sequences, 45% to 70% seen once. This clonotype turned up a few times. The target antigen is unknown. Per germline, CDR1 PRHDT and CDR2 FYEKMQ (reference sequence). With 4 bases removed from V and 1 base from J, the gap between germline ends came to 13 bases. This CDR3 has 15 amino acids. General study findings and limits: Naive T cell percentage showed a strong correlation with TCR beta diversity. TCR beta diversity, measured per million T cells, fell in a roughly linear way with age. Investigators viewed diversity estimates from one million T cells as underestimates, the study reported. Long-lived donors carried more naive CD4+ cells and greater diversity than aged donors.

The source is a man younger than 35 in good health. The V call is TRBV13, the J call TRBJ1-1, with D perhaps matching TRBD1 (5 bases). Material for sequencing was blood. The CDR3 region is CASSSPGRKNTEAFF. In DNA, the CDR3 is TGTGCCAGCAGCTCCCCGGGACGGAAGAACACTGAAGCTTTCTTT.